This TCR beta chain was sequenced in a study of cytomegalovirus exposure and HLA in healthy donors. Study-level findings and limits: In a later analysis, specific HLA alleles were associated with around 17,000 TCR beta sequences at a 0.05 false discovery rate. Trimming of TCR beta V- and J-genes showed a link, identified in a later analysis, to a missense DCLRE1C variant.

The PCR used 60 Vbeta and 13 Jbeta primers. The table came from immunoSEQ multiplex PCR; TCRdb's copy has only in-frame clones and leaves some out. The sample has some 80,000 clones, around 78% seen once. Germline V gene lookup returns CDR1 KGHSH and CDR2 LQKENI. The V and J ends lost 6 bases and 1 base, in that order; junction bases with no gene match: 5. The CDR3 loop spans 14 amino acids. About this clone: Antigen specificity is unknown.

This sequence was found in a man aged 18 to 35 in good health and CMV-seropositive. Specimen: PBMCs. V is TRBV18 and J is TRBJ1-1; 7 bases align to TRBD1. CDR3 in DNA: TGTGCCAGCTCCTACGGGACAGAGAACACTGAAGCTTTCTTT. It is translated as CASSYGTENTEAFF.